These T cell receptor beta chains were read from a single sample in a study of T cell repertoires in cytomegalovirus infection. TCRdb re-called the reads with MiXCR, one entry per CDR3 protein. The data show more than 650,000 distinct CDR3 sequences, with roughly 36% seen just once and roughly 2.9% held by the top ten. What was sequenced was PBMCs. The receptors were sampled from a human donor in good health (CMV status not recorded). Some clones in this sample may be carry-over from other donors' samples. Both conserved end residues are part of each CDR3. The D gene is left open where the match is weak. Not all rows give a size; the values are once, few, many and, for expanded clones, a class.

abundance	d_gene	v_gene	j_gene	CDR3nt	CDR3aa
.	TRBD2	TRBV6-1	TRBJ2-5	TGTGCCAGCAGCACACTAGCGGACCAAGAGACCCAGTACTTC	CASSTLADQETQYF
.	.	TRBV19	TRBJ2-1	TGTGCCAGTGCCCGGGGGGCAACCTACAATGAGCAGTTCTTC	CASARGATYNEQFF
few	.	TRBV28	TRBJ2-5	TGTGCCGGAGGGACAGTAAGGAATGGAGAGACCCAGTACTTC	CAGGTVRNGETQYF
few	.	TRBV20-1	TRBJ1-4	TGCAGTGCTAGAGCGGCCCAGAAAGGGGAAAAACTGTTTTTT	CSARAAQKGEKLFF
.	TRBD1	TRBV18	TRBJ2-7	TGTGCCAGCTCACCCGAGACAGGGGTCCACGAGCAGTACTTC	CASSPETGVHEQYF
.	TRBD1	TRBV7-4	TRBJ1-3	TGTGCCAGCAGTGGACAGGGAGGAAACACCATATATTTT	CASSGQGGNTIYF
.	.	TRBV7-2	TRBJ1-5	TGTGCCAGCAGCTTAGATCTGAGCACCAATCAGCCCCAGCATTTT	CASSLDLSTNQPQHF
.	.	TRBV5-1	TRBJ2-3	TGCGCCAGCAATGGGCAGGCCACAGATACGCAGTATTTT	CASNGQATDTQYF
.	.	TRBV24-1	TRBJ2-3	TGTGCCACCAGTGGACCGAACACAGATACGCAGTATTTT	CATSGPNTDTQYF
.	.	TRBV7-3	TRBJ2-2	TGTGCCAGCAGCCTAGGCCTGGGACCCGGGGAGCTGTTTTTT	CASSLGLGPGELFF
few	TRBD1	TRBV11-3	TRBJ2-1	TGTGCCAGCAGTTGGGGGGACAGGGTAGTCAATGAGCAGTTCTTC	CASSWGDRVVNEQFF
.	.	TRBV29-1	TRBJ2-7	TGCAGCGTTGCTCCGGGGGACGAGCAGTACTTC	CSVAPGDEQYF
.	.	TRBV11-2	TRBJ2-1	TGTGCCAGCAGCTCCGCAGACCCGAGACTCAATGAGCAGTTCTTC	CASSSADPRLNEQFF
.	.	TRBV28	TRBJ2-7	TGTGCCAGCAGTTGGATGGGGACCTACTACGAGCAGTACTTC	CASSWMGTYYEQYF
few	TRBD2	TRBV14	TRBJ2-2	TGTGCCAGCAGCCAACGCGGACTAGCTACCGGGGAGCTGTTTTTT	CASSQRGLATGELFF
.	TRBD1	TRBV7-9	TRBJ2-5	TGTGACAGCAGCTATTTAGGGACAGGGAAAGAGCCCCAGTACTTC	CDSSYLGTGKEPQYF
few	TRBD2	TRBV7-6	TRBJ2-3	TGTGCCAGCAGTTATGGGACTAGCGGCACAGATACGCAGTATTTT	CASSYGTSGTDTQYF
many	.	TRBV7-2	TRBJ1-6	TGTGCCAGCAGCTTACGGGGGGCCGGTCTAGATTCACCCCTCCACTTT	CASSLRGAGLDSPLHF
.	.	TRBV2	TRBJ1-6	TGTGCCAGCAGTGAAGGACGCTTGAGCTCCTATAATTCACCCCTCCACTTT	CASSEGRLSSYNSPLHF
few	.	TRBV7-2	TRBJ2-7	TGTGCCAGCAGCCACCAATACGAGCAGTACTTC	CASSHQYEQYF
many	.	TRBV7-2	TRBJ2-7	TGTGCCAGCAGCTTCTCCCCGGGCGGCTACGAGCAGTACTTC	CASSFSPGGYEQYF
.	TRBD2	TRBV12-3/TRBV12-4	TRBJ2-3	TGTGCCAGCAGCCGTAAGCGGGAGTGGGGCACAGATACGCAGTATTTT	CASSRKREWGTDTQYF
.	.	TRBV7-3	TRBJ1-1	TGTGCCAGCAGCGACTACACCGGGTCGAACACTGAAGCTTTCTTT	CASSDYTGSNTEAFF
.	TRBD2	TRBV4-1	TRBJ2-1	TGCGCCAGCAGCCAACGGGAGGGCCTCTACAATGAGCAGTTCTTC	CASSQREGLYNEQFF
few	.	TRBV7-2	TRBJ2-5	TGTGCCAGCAGCCGACCCGGACAGATTGAGACCCAGTACTTC	CASSRPGQIETQYF
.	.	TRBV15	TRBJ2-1	TGTGCCACCAGGTTAGCGATTAGCTCCTACAATGAGCAGTTCTTC	CATRLAISSYNEQFF
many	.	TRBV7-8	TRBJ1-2	TGTGCCAGCAGCTTATTGACACACGATAACTATGGCTACACCTTC	CASSLLTHDNYGYTF
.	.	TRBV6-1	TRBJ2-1	TGTGCCAGCAGTAAGTCCCAGAACAACAATGAGCAGTTCTTC	CASSKSQNNNEQFF
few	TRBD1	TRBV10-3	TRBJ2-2	TGTGCCATCTCTGGGGACAGGACGGGTTCGAGTAATACCGGGGAGCTGTTTTTT	CAISGDRTGSSNTGELFF
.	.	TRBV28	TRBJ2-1	TGTGGTACTGTAGGGGGGAGCTCCTACAATGAGCAGTTCTTC	CGTVGGSSYNEQFF
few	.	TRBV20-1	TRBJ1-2	TGCAGTGCTCGCAGGAGGAATGGCTACACCTTC	CSARRRNGYTF
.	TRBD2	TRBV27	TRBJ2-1	TGTGCCAGCAGTTTTTGGGCTTTTGGCGGGAGGACTGGCAATGAGCAGTTCTTC	CASSFWAFGGRTGNEQFF
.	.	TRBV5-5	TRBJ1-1	TGTGCCAGCAGGGAAAGGGCCTCGTGGGACACTGAAGCTTTCTTT	CASRERASWDTEAFF
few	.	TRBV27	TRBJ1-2	TGTGCCAGCAGTCCCTCTGGGGGCGCGGGCTACACCTTC	CASSPSGGAGYTF
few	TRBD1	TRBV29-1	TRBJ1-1	TGCAGCGTTCGCGGGACAGGGGGCCGAAGGAGGGAAGTCACTGAAGCTTTCTTT	CSVRGTGGRRREVTEAFF
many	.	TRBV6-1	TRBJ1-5	TGTGCCAGCAGCGTGGACGGTTATAGCAATCAGCCCCAGCATTTT	CASSVDGYSNQPQHF
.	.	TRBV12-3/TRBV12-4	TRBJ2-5	TGTGCCAGCAGTCTGGGGTCGGGGGCAGGGTCGCGGACCCAGTACTTC	CASSLGSGAGSRTQYF
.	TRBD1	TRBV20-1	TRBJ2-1	TGCAGTGCTAGACGGCCACAGGGGAATGAGCATTTCTTC	CSARRPQGNEHFF
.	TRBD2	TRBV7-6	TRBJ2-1	TGTGCCAGCAGCGACATGGCCCCGAGCGGGGGTTCTGCCTTCTCCAATGAGCAGTTCTTC	CASSDMAPSGGSAFSNEQFF
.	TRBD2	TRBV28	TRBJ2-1	TGTGCCAGCGGGCTAGCGGGGGGGGCCGGGTTCTTC	CASGLAGGAGFF
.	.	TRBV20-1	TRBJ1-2	TGCAGTGCTGGGGGGACGGGGGCCACAGGGACCAGTTGGGGTGGCTACACCTTC	CSAGGTGATGTSWGGYTF
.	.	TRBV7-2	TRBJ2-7	TGTGCCAGCAGCCTGGGGGGGGGGGGGGGCGTATACGAGCAGTACTTC	CASSLGGGGGVYEQYF
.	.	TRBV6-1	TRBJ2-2	TGTGCCAGCAGACAGACCGGGGACGGGGAGCTGTTTTTT	CASRQTGDGELFF
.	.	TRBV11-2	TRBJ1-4	TGTGCCAGCAGCTTAGTGGGGTACAGGGCGACTAATGAAAAACTGTTTTTT	CASSLVGYRATNEKLFF
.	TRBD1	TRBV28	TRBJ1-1	TGTGCCAGCAGTGGGACAGGGGGAATAGGGACTGAAGCTTTCTTT	CASSGTGGIGTEAFF
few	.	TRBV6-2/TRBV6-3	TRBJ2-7	TGTGCCAGCAGTATGGACTCCGGTAGGGTTCGCGAGCAGTACTTC	CASSMDSGRVREQYF
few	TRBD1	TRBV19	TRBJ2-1	TGTGCCAGTAGTATATCGGGACAGAGCTCCTACAATGAGCAGTTCTTC	CASSISGQSSYNEQFF
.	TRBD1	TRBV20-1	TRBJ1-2	TGCAGTGCTAGAGTCGGGACAGGGAAGTTAGGCTACACCTTC	CSARVGTGKLGYTF
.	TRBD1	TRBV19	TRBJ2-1	TGTGCCAGTAGTAACCCTTCGACAGGGTTTGCCTACAATGAGCAGTTCTTC	CASSNPSTGFAYNEQFF
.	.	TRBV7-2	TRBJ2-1	TGTGCCAGAAGCATTACAAGCGGAGGGGGTAAGTTCTTC	CARSITSGGGKFF
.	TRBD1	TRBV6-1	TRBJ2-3	TGTGCCAGCATCAAAACCCCGGGACAGCAGAGTACAGATACGCAGTATTTT	CASIKTPGQQSTDTQYF
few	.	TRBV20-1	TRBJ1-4	TGCAGTGCTTCAGTCTCCGCTCTTGCAACTAATGAAAAACTGTTTTTT	CSASVSALATNEKLFF
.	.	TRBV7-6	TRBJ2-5	TGTGCTAGCGGCTTAGATCCGACAGAAGGAGAGACCCAGTACTTC	CASGLDPTEGETQYF
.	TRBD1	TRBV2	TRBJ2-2	TGTGCCATCTGGACAGGATCACCCGGGGAGCTGTTTTTT	CAIWTGSPGELFF
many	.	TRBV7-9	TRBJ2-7	TGTGCCAGCCGGGACAATTACGAGCAGTACTTC	CASRDNYEQYF
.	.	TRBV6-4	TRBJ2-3	TGTGCCAGCAGTGACCAGGAATTTTCTAGCACAGATACGCAGTATTTT	CASSDQEFSSTDTQYF
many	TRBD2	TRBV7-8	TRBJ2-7	TGTGCCAGCAGCTCCGGACTAGCGGGGGCCTACGAGCAGTACTTC	CASSSGLAGAYEQYF
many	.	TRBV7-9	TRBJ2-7	TGTGCCAGCAGCTTAACACGGGACTTCGACGAGCAGTACTTC	CASSLTRDFDEQYF
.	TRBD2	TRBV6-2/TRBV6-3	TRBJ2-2	TGTGCCAGCAGTTACGGGGGGGCCGGGGAGCTGTTTTTT	CASSYGGAGELFF
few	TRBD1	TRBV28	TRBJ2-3	TGTGCCAGCAGTCCCGACAGGGTAAACACAGATACGCAGTATTTT	CASSPDRVNTDTQYF